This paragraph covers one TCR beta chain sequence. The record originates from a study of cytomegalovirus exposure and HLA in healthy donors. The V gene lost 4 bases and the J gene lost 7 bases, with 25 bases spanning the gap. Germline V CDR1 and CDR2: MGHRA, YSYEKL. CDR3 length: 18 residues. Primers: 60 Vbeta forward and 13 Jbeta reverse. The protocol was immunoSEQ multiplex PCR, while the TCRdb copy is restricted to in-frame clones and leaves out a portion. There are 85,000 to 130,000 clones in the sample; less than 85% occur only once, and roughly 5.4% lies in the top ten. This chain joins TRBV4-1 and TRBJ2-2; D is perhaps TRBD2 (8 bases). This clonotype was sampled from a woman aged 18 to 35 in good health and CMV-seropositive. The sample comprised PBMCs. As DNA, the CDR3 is TGCGCCAGCAGCCCGATCAGGGGGGGCGGGAGGATGGGCGGGGAGCTGTTTTTT. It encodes CASSPIRGGGRMGGELFF.